These T cell receptor beta chains were read from a single sample in a study of T cells in Graves' hyperthyroidism and ophthalmopathy. Each CDR3 protein is one row after TCRdb ran MiXCR on the multiplex PCR reads. The table includes 500,000 or so distinct CDR3 sequences, around 16% detected once. Sequencing used blood. Receptors originate from a woman younger than 45 with Graves' ophthalmopathy. Both conserved end residues are part of each CDR3. A D gene is named only where the DNA matches it firmly. Size tells how often a clone was seen (once, few, many) or the class of an expanded clone, and some rows leave it out.

V gene: TRBV6-6
D gene: TRBD2
clone size: many
J gene: TRBJ2-1
CDR3 protein: CASSYVAGGSSYNEQFF
CDR3 DNA: TGTGCCAGCAGTTACGTAGCGGGGGGGAGCTCCTACAATGAGCAGTTCTTC

V gene: TRBV2
D gene: -
clone size: many
J gene: TRBJ2-7
CDR3 protein: CASSEALGYEQYF
CDR3 DNA: TGTGCCAGCAGTGAAGCGCTAGGATACGAGCAGTACTTC

V gene: TRBV19
D gene: -
clone size: -
J gene: TRBJ1-4
CDR3 protein: CASSTSGRGTNEKLFF
CDR3 DNA: TGTGCCAGTAGTACCTCAGGGCGCGGAACTAATGAAAAACTGTTTTTT

V gene: TRBV4-2
D gene: -
clone size: many
J gene: TRBJ2-1
CDR3 protein: CASSLRLDDEQFF
CDR3 DNA: TGTGCCAGCAGCCTGCGACTAGACGATGAGCAGTTCTTC

V gene: TRBV7-2
D gene: -
clone size: many
J gene: TRBJ2-7
CDR3 protein: CASSLTAMTSYEQYF
CDR3 DNA: TGTGCCAGCAGCTTAACTGCGATGACCTCCTACGAGCAGTACTTC

V gene: TRBV10-3
D gene: TRBD1
clone size: many
J gene: TRBJ1-1
CDR3 protein: CAIASDRAVTEAFF
CDR3 DNA: TGTGCCATCGCTTCGGACAGGGCGGTCACTGAAGCTTTCTTT

V gene: TRBV7-2
D gene: TRBD1
clone size: many
J gene: TRBJ2-7
CDR3 protein: CASSWDRDEQYF
CDR3 DNA: TGTGCCAGCAGCTGGGACAGGGACGAGCAGTACTTC

V gene: TRBV14
D gene: -
clone size: few
J gene: TRBJ2-7
CDR3 protein: CASSHWTDSSYEQYF
CDR3 DNA: TGTGCCAGCAGCCATTGGACGGACAGCTCCTACGAGCAGTACTTC

V gene: TRBV12-3/TRBV12-4
D gene: TRBD1
clone size: many
J gene: TRBJ2-5
CDR3 protein: CASNPQGFGTQYF
CDR3 DNA: TGTGCCAGCAATCCACAGGGGTTCGGGACCCAGTACTTC

V gene: TRBV28
D gene: TRBD1
clone size: many
J gene: TRBJ2-7
CDR3 protein: CASSFLDRGSEQYF
CDR3 DNA: TGTGCCAGCAGTTTTCTCGACAGGGGATCCGAGCAGTACTTC

V gene: TRBV20-1
D gene: -
clone size: many
J gene: TRBJ1-2
CDR3 protein: CSARDYTDETGYTF
CDR3 DNA: TGCAGTGCTAGAGATTATACGGACGAAACTGGCTACACCTTC

V gene: TRBV3-1
D gene: -
clone size: many
J gene: TRBJ1-2
CDR3 protein: CASRGTDQSGYTF
CDR3 DNA: TGTGCCAGCAGGGGGACGGACCAGTCAGGCTACACCTTC

V gene: TRBV20-1
D gene: -
clone size: few
J gene: TRBJ2-1
CDR3 protein: CSARGGVRNEQFF
CDR3 DNA: TGCAGTGCTAGAGGGGGAGTCCGCAATGAGCAGTTCTTC

V gene: TRBV7-2
D gene: -
clone size: -
J gene: TRBJ1-5
CDR3 protein: CASSSSAGQPQHF
CDR3 DNA: TGTGCCAGCAGCTCCAGTGCGGGGCAGCCCCAGCATTTT

V gene: TRBV12-3/TRBV12-4
D gene: TRBD2
clone size: many
J gene: TRBJ2-3
CDR3 protein: CASSIAGRADTQYF
CDR3 DNA: TGTGCCAGCAGTATAGCGGGACGGGCAGATACGCAGTATTTT

V gene: TRBV20-1
D gene: -
clone size: few
J gene: TRBJ1-1
CDR3 protein: CSARVVATSETEAFF
CDR3 DNA: TGCAGTGCTAGAGTGGTTGCCACCAGCGAAACTGAAGCTTTCTTT

V gene: TRBV6-5
D gene: TRBD1
clone size: once
J gene: TRBJ2-7
CDR3 protein: CASSHPGTDYYEQYF
CDR3 DNA: TGTGCCAGCAGTCACCCCGGGACAGATTACTACGAGCAGTACTTC

V gene: TRBV3-1
D gene: -
clone size: many
J gene: TRBJ2-5
CDR3 protein: CASSQALETQYF
CDR3 DNA: TGTGCCAGCAGCCAAGCGTTGGAGACCCAGTACTTC

V gene: TRBV6-2/TRBV6-3
D gene: TRBD2
clone size: many
J gene: TRBJ2-7
CDR3 protein: CASSRLAGAYEQYF
CDR3 DNA: TGTGCCAGCAGTCGCCTAGCGGGAGCCTACGAGCAGTACTTC

V gene: TRBV7-2
D gene: TRBD1
clone size: -
J gene: TRBJ2-7
CDR3 protein: CASSWAGTGPYEQYF
CDR3 DNA: TGTGCCAGCAGCTGGGCCGGGACAGGTCCCTACGAGCAGTACTTC

V gene: TRBV12-3/TRBV12-4
D gene: TRBD1
clone size: many
J gene: TRBJ1-5
CDR3 protein: CASRETGGDQPQHF
CDR3 DNA: TGTGCCAGCAGAGAAACAGGGGGCGATCAGCCCCAGCATTTT

V gene: TRBV19
D gene: TRBD1
clone size: -
J gene: TRBJ2-4
CDR3 protein: CASSAVGTENIQYF
CDR3 DNA: TGTGCCAGTAGTGCCGTGGGGACAGAAAACATTCAGTACTTC

V gene: TRBV27
D gene: -
clone size: -
J gene: TRBJ2-2
CDR3 protein: CASSLDWGAGELFF
CDR3 DNA: TGTGCCAGCAGTTTGGATTGGGGAGCCGGGGAGCTGTTTTTT

V gene: TRBV6-1
D gene: TRBD2
clone size: -
J gene: TRBJ2-3
CDR3 protein: CASSPGLAGGWDTQYF
CDR3 DNA: TGTGCCAGCAGCCCTGGACTAGCGGGAGGGTGGGATACGCAGTATTTT

V gene: TRBV11-2
D gene: -
clone size: -
J gene: TRBJ2-7
CDR3 protein: CASSTIGARHGEDEQYF
CDR3 DNA: TGTGCCAGTAGTACAATAGGGGCGAGACACGGTGAGGACGAGCAGTACTTC

V gene: TRBV30
D gene: -
clone size: many
J gene: TRBJ2-5
CDR3 protein: CAAEAGGLAQTQYF
CDR3 DNA: TGTGCCGCAGAAGCAGGGGGGCTGGCCCAGACCCAGTACTTC

V gene: TRBV7-2
D gene: TRBD2
clone size: few
J gene: TRBJ2-1
CDR3 protein: CASSSLAGGAFF
CDR3 DNA: TGTGCCAGCAGCTCACTAGCGGGAGGCGCGTTCTTC

V gene: TRBV11-3
D gene: -
clone size: many
J gene: TRBJ2-3
CDR3 protein: CASSFGRSPDTQYF
CDR3 DNA: TGTGCCAGCAGCTTTGGGAGGTCCCCAGATACGCAGTATTTT

V gene: TRBV12-3/TRBV12-4
D gene: -
clone size: -
J gene: TRBJ2-1
CDR3 protein: CASGAGLNEQFF
CDR3 DNA: TGTGCCAGCGGCGCAGGTTTAAATGAGCAGTTCTTC

V gene: TRBV29-1
D gene: -
clone size: few
J gene: TRBJ2-5
CDR3 protein: CSVEREETQYF
CDR3 DNA: TGCAGCGTTGAACGCGAAGAGACCCAGTACTTC

V gene: TRBV28
D gene: TRBD2
clone size: many
J gene: TRBJ2-7
CDR3 protein: CASLISGSYEQYF
CDR3 DNA: TGTGCCAGCTTGATTAGCGGGAGCTACGAGCAGTACTTC

V gene: TRBV9
D gene: -
clone size: few
J gene: TRBJ2-4
CDR3 protein: CASSPSGGVLAKNIQYF
CDR3 DNA: TGTGCCAGCAGCCCAAGCGGAGGAGTTCTAGCCAAAAACATTCAGTACTTC

V gene: TRBV6-1
D gene: -
clone size: -
J gene: TRBJ1-5
CDR3 protein: CAFLAPQHF
CDR3 DNA: TGTGCCTTCCTTGCGCCCCAGCATTTT

V gene: TRBV7-2
D gene: TRBD1
clone size: -
J gene: TRBJ2-7
CDR3 protein: CASSLDGTGNGREQYF
CDR3 DNA: TGTGCCAGCAGCTTAGATGGGACAGGGAACGGTCGCGAGCAGTACTTC

V gene: TRBV20-1
D gene: TRBD1
clone size: many
J gene: TRBJ2-5
CDR3 protein: CSARDGDRGGETQYF
CDR3 DNA: TGCAGTGCTAGAGATGGGGACAGGGGGGGGGAGACCCAGTACTTC

V gene: TRBV30
D gene: -
clone size: many
J gene: TRBJ2-2
CDR3 protein: CAWSDRLWNTGELFF
CDR3 DNA: TGTGCCTGGAGTGACAGATTGTGGAACACCGGGGAGCTGTTTTTT

V gene: TRBV28
D gene: -
clone size: few
J gene: TRBJ1-3
CDR3 protein: CASRRRVSGNTIYF
CDR3 DNA: TGTGCCAGCAGACGAAGGGTATCTGGAAACACCATATATTTT

V gene: TRBV28
D gene: -
clone size: many
J gene: TRBJ2-5
CDR3 protein: CASGRLGQETQYF
CDR3 DNA: TGTGCCAGCGGGCGGCTGGGTCAAGAGACCCAGTACTTC

V gene: TRBV28
D gene: -
clone size: many
J gene: TRBJ1-4
CDR3 protein: CASSSRTFATNEKLFF
CDR3 DNA: TGTGCCAGCAGTTCCAGGACGTTTGCAACTAATGAAAAACTGTTTTTT

V gene: TRBV29-1
D gene: TRBD2
clone size: -
J gene: TRBJ2-3
CDR3 protein: CSVDPSGIADTQYF
CDR3 DNA: TGCAGCGTTGATCCTAGCGGGATAGCAGATACGCAGTATTTT

V gene: TRBV5-1
D gene: TRBD2
clone size: -
J gene: TRBJ2-3
CDR3 protein: CASSLEASGVTTDTQYF
CDR3 DNA: TGCGCCAGCAGCTTGGAGGCTAGCGGAGTTACCACAGATACGCAGTATTTT

V gene: TRBV20-1
D gene: -
clone size: few
J gene: TRBJ1-2
CDR3 protein: CSAKFEGRYGYTF
CDR3 DNA: TGCAGTGCTAAGTTCGAGGGGCGTTATGGCTACACCTTC

V gene: TRBV7-9
D gene: -
clone size: many
J gene: TRBJ2-7
CDR3 protein: CASSGDGSYEQYF
CDR3 DNA: TGTGCCAGCAGCGGTGACGGCTCCTACGAGCAGTACTTC

V gene: TRBV5-6
D gene: -
clone size: few
J gene: TRBJ2-1
CDR3 protein: CASSFRDGYNEQFF
CDR3 DNA: TGTGCCAGCAGCTTCCGGGACGGCTACAATGAGCAGTTCTTC

V gene: TRBV28
D gene: TRBD1
clone size: many
J gene: TRBJ2-1
CDR3 protein: CASSMRDRYNEQFF
CDR3 DNA: TGTGCCAGCAGTATGCGGGACAGGTACAATGAGCAGTTCTTC

V gene: TRBV7-2
D gene: -
clone size: many
J gene: TRBJ2-7
CDR3 protein: CASSSGVSSYEQYF
CDR3 DNA: TGTGCCAGCAGCTCAGGAGTTAGCTCCTACGAGCAGTACTTC

V gene: TRBV3-1
D gene: -
clone size: many
J gene: TRBJ1-3
CDR3 protein: CASRPGPHSGNTIYF
CDR3 DNA: TGTGCCAGCAGGCCAGGGCCCCACTCTGGAAACACCATATATTTT

V gene: TRBV6-2/TRBV6-3
D gene: -
clone size: many
J gene: TRBJ2-2
CDR3 protein: CASSYDENTGELFF
CDR3 DNA: TGTGCCAGCAGCTACGACGAGAACACCGGGGAGCTGTTTTTT

V gene: TRBV28
D gene: TRBD1
clone size: many
J gene: TRBJ1-4
CDR3 protein: CASSSGQINEKLFF
CDR3 DNA: TGTGCCAGCAGTTCGGGACAGATTAATGAAAAACTGTTTTTT

V gene: TRBV19
D gene: -
clone size: few
J gene: TRBJ2-5
CDR3 protein: CASKSRGEETQYF
CDR3 DNA: TGTGCCAGTAAGTCTAGGGGCGAGGAGACCCAGTACTTC

V gene: TRBV24-1
D gene: -
clone size: -
J gene: TRBJ2-1
CDR3 protein: CATSDQPRTGLDEQFF
CDR3 DNA: TGTGCCACCAGTGATCAGCCGAGGACGGGATTAGATGAGCAGTTCTTC

V gene: TRBV2
D gene: TRBD1
clone size: many
J gene: TRBJ2-5
CDR3 protein: CASGGQGGETQYF
CDR3 DNA: TGTGCCAGCGGGGGACAGGGCGGGGAGACCCAGTACTTC

V gene: TRBV6-2/TRBV6-3
D gene: -
clone size: -
J gene: TRBJ1-5
CDR3 protein: CASRKAGGHQPQHF
CDR3 DNA: TGTGCCAGCCGGAAAGCGGGGGGCCATCAGCCCCAGCATTTT

V gene: TRBV6-1
D gene: -
clone size: -
J gene: TRBJ1-2
CDR3 protein: CASRKGQSLNYGYTF
CDR3 DNA: TGTGCCAGCAGAAAAGGACAGAGCCTTAACTATGGCTACACCTTC

V gene: TRBV29-1
D gene: -
clone size: -
J gene: TRBJ2-7
CDR3 protein: CSVAGRGYYEQYF
CDR3 DNA: TGCAGCGTAGCGGGCAGGGGATACTACGAGCAGTACTTC

V gene: TRBV7-2
D gene: TRBD1
clone size: many
J gene: TRBJ1-5
CDR3 protein: CASSLGQHQPQHF
CDR3 DNA: TGTGCCAGCAGCCTGGGACAGCACCAGCCCCAGCATTTT

V gene: TRBV19
D gene: TRBD1
clone size: -
J gene: TRBJ1-5
CDR3 protein: CASKPQGISNQPQHF
CDR3 DNA: TGTGCCAGTAAGCCACAGGGGATTAGCAATCAGCCCCAGCATTTT

V gene: TRBV30
D gene: TRBD1
clone size: few
J gene: TRBJ1-6
CDR3 protein: CAWTGQGLSTVISPLHF
CDR3 DNA: TGTGCCTGGACGGGACAGGGGCTAAGTACGGTGATTTCACCCCTCCACTTT

V gene: TRBV7-9
D gene: -
clone size: many
J gene: TRBJ2-1
CDR3 protein: CASSLGFELGRREQFF
CDR3 DNA: TGTGCCAGCAGCTTAGGCTTTGAACTAGGGAGGAGGGAGCAGTTCTTC